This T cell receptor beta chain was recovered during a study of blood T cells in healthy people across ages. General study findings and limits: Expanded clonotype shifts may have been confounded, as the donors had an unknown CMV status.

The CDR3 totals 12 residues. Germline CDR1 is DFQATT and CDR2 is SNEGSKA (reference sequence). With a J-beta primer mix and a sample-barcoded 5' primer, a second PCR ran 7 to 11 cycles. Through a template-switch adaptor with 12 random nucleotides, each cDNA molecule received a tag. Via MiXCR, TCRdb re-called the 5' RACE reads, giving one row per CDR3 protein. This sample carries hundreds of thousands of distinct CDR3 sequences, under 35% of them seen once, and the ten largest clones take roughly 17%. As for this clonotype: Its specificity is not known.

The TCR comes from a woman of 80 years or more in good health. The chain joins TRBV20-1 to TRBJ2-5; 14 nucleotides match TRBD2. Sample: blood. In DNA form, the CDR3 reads TGCGGAGGGACTAGCGGGGGTGAGACCCAGTACTTC. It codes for CGGTSGGETQYF.